The entry below describes one T cell receptor beta chain. Its antigen has not been determined. No base-level quality is on record; no much larger clone is a single base apart. The sample is drawn from a study of post-analysis software for immune sequencing data (dated by TCRdb to the mid-2010s). The study in broad terms: Recorded disease courses included relapsing-remitting, secondary progressive and progressive-relapsing multiple sclerosis, with some patients lacking subtype annotation. A subset of samples was prepared in parallel using single-end sample barcoding, then pooled and co-amplified after Illumina adapter ligation. The patient repertoires were set against about 10 previously published healthy control repertoires from donors whose ages ranged from about 6 to 25 years. Study-wide findings and limitations: When samples were clustered directly using the F measure, samples prepared in the same batch co-clustered strongly, which prompted a batch-effect correction. Patients showed significantly higher frequencies than controls for roughly five TRBV segments, among them TRBV5-6, TRBV5-1 and TRBV20-1. The multiple sclerosis patient group was slightly younger than the control group. Normalized Chao1 diversity was significantly lower in multiple sclerosis patients than controls, suggesting substantial peripheral T-cell clonal expansion.

Libraries were built with PCR. Sequenced on an Illumina HiSeq 2500. To reduce PCR and sequencing biases, unique molecular identifiers were built into the TCR beta cDNA libraries. Per 1 to 10 million input T cells, 500,000 or so cDNA molecules were obtained, such that each molecule approximated one T cell. The patient libraries were prepared and sequenced with the same protocol used for the earlier healthy control dataset. Within a given batch, samples were prepared together, multiplexed and sequenced on the same HiSeq lane. The authors processed their data as follows. Raw barcoded reads were processed with MIGEC, and single-read molecular identifier groups were discarded before consensus assembly and CDR3 extraction. VDJtools was used for post-analysis of the clonotype tables, with diversity normalized by down-sampling every dataset to the smallest sample size. In repertoire overlap clustering, CDR3 amino acid sequences, but not nucleotide sequences, were matched to correct batch-related cross-sample contamination. TCRdb ran its own pipeline on the public reads, namely fastp trimming at Q25 and MiXCR clone calling, and kept in-frame beta chains. Merged by CDR3 protein, the rows form single entries marked with the most common genes and DNA. TCRdb, not the original authors, processed these V and J calls. Here the sample has approximately 730,000 distinct CDR3 sequences; roughly 27% occur a single time. The top ten clones comprise roughly 0.54% of the sample.

Here V drops 7 bases and J drops 6 bases, and the junction holds 14 bases not matched to any gene. In the germline V gene, CDR1 corresponds to SNHLY and CDR2 to FYNNEI. Reading from cysteine to phenylalanine, the CDR3 counts 17 amino acids. Only the CDR3 portion is preserved as DNA: 51 bases, with reading frame beginning at the first base. To demonstrate the VDJtools post-analysis software, the study profiled TCR beta repertoires from the peripheral blood of 13 young patients with multiple sclerosis. Multiple sclerosis patients were children and adolescents aged about 6 to 15 years. This receptor was taken from a girl aged 5 to 17 with multiple sclerosis. The rearrangement joined TRBV2 to TRBJ2-1, with 11 bases in between that match TRBD2. The sequencing input was blood. DNA sequence: TGTGCCAGCACCGGCACGGGGACCCTAGCGGGGGGCAATGAGCAGTTCTTC. This is translated as CASTGTGTLAGGNEQFF.